This T cell receptor beta chain was captured by sequencing in a study of quantifying T cell responses using KT2 cells. Study-level information: cDNA was made from DNase-treated RNA using alpha and beta constant primers. The T4 ligation step was estimated to exceed 8.5% efficiency under optimum conditions.

Study observations and caveats: KT2 sequence counts showed saturation when very many KT2 cells were spiked in.

The CDR3 covers 14 residues. Trimming took off 3 bases at V and 2 bases at J, with 10 bases between the two ends. CDR1 and CDR2 (germline): SGDLS, YYNGEE. The sample holds many counts of this clonotype. The antigen is not known. A single-stranded UMI oligo with SP2 sequence was ligated to cDNA 3' ends. The first PCR ran roughly 4 cycles with an equimolar RC1.1 and RC1.2 beta primer mix. TCRdb reprocessed the UMI-ligation and nested PCR reads with MiXCR, giving one entry per CDR3 protein. Of some 50,000 distinct CDR3 sequences in the sample, roughly 11% were seen once. Unfractionated PBMC were spiked with known numbers of KT2 clone cells. A range of KT2-to-PBMC ratios was made using fixed PBMC numbers.

This sequence joins TRBV9 and TRBJ2-3; D uncertain. The sequence was obtained from a human donor. The sequenced sample was PBMCs spiked with cells of the T cell clone KT2. The CDR3 loop reads CASSATSVTDTQYF. Written as DNA, the CDR3 is TGTGCCAGCAGCGCCACGTCTGTCACAGATACGCAGTATTTT.